Shown below are 18 T cell receptor beta chains from a single sample sequenced in a study of blood T cell repertoires in COVID-19. Sequenced by immunoSEQ multiplex PCR; TCRdb stores in-frame clones only, minus some. The profile shows about 83,000 clones, 90% of them singletons. The sequencing sample was made of peripheral blood. The origin of the receptors is a woman of 80 years or more with active or convalescent COVID-19.

The chain carries TRBV5-1 and TRBJ1-2; possible D gene TRBD1, 5 bases. The germline V gene encodes CDR1 SGHRS and CDR2 YFSETQ. CDR3 length equals 12 residues. Trimming cost V 4 bases and J 6 bases, with 10 bases left between them. The chain's CDR3 is CASSPRADGYTF. The CDR3 DNA sequence: TGCGCCAGCAGCCCCAGGGCCGATGGCTACACCTTC.

V and J are TRBV7-2 and TRBJ2-7; no firm D call. Germline assignment: CDR1 SGHTA and CDR2 FQGNSA. The CDR3 extends over 12 amino acids. V lost 4 bases, J lost 2 bases, and 6 bases lay in between. The CDR3 DNA follows: TGTGCCAGCAGCTCCCCGGCCTACGAGCAGTACTTC. This codes for CASSSPAYEQYF.

The genes are TRBV30 and TRBJ2-3, with 8 bases aligning to TRBD1. V lost 2 bases to trimming and J lost 2 bases; unmatched junction nucleotides: 6. Germline-derived CDR1 and CDR2 are GTSNPN and SVGIG (reference sequence). This CDR3 region has 15 residues. The CDR3 nucleotides are TGTGCCTGGAGTCAGACAGGGGCGAACACAGATACGCAGTATTTT. Protein sequence: CAWSQTGANTDTQYF.

The chain carries TRBV27 and TRBJ2-7; D ambiguous. Per the germline V gene, CDR1 is MNHEY and CDR2 is SMNVEV (reference sequence). V lost 6 bases and J 0 bases, leaving 21 bases between the germline ends. This CDR3 comprises 17 residues. The CDR3 bases are TGTGCCAGCAGCGCACTTCTGTCATTTGAGAGCTCCTACGAGCAGTACTTC. Translated, it gives CASSALLSFESSYEQYF.

This clone has just one count. V gene TRBV19 combines with J gene TRBJ1-5; no definite D call. The CDR3 loop spans 14 amino acids. Between the trimmed V and J ends, which lost 5 bases and 4 bases, there was a span of 12 bases. Germline V gene data show CDR1 as LNHDA and CDR2 as SQIVND (reference sequence). CDR3 in amino acids: CASSPRLRNQPQHF. CDR3 DNA: TGTGCCAGTAGTCCGAGGCTGCGGAATCAGCCCCAGCATTTT. Variable domain in full (rest from reference TRBV19 and TRBJ1-5): DGGITQSPKYLFRKEGQNVTLSCEQNLNHDAMYWYRQDPGQGLRLIYYSQIVNDFQKGDIAEGYSVSREKKESFPLTVTSAQKNPTAFYLCASSPRLRNQPQHFGDGTRLSIL.

This sequence joins TRBV11-2 and TRBJ2-1; D uncertain. This CDR3 is 13 amino acids long. Germline V lookup: CDR1 SGHAT, CDR2 FQNNGV. V was cut by 4 bases and J by 9 bases, with 13 bases left in between. CDR3: CASSSHSGGEQFF. For the CDR3, the DNA is TGTGCCAGCAGCTCCCATTCTGGCGGTGAGCAGTTCTTC. The full variable domain, rest sourced from reference TRBV11-2 and TRBJ2-1, is EAGVAQSPRYKIIEKRQSVAFWCNPISGHATLYWYQQILGQGPKLLIQFQNNGVVDDSQLPKDRFSAERLKGVDSTLKIQPAKLEDSAVYLCASSSHSGGEQFFGPGTRLTVL.

The chain employs TRBV5-1 and TRBJ2-5; 9 bases fit TRBD2. The CDR3 is 14 residues long. Per germline, CDR1 SGHRS and CDR2 YFSETQ. V lost 3 bases, J lost 5 bases, and 5 bases stayed unmatched. CDR3 sequence (DNA): TGCGCCAGCAGCTCTAGCGGGACCTTGGAGACCCAGTACTTC. Protein: CASSSSGTLETQYF.

The count of this clone is one. This chain uses TRBV30 with TRBJ1-4; 11 bases are shared with TRBD1. The germline CDR1 and CDR2 sequences are GTSNPN and SVGIG (reference sequence). This CDR3 region has 12 residues. The V and J ends lost 8 bases and 8 bases, in that order; junction bases with no gene match: 4. In DNA form, the CDR3 reads TGTGCCGCGGGACAGGGGGTAGAAAAACTGTTTTTT. Protein: CAAGQGVEKLFF.

The chain is built from TRBV6-5 and TRBJ1-5, with TRBD1 matching 8 bases. J was trimmed by 9 bases and V by 7 bases; bases with no gene match: 14. This CDR3 has 15 amino acids. Looked up from germline, CDR1 is MNHEY and CDR2 is SVGAGI. The CDR3 loop is CASNPSGQGQMPQHF. The CDR3 DNA is TGTGCCAGCAACCCTAGCGGACAGGGACAGATGCCCCAGCATTTT.

The chain joins TRBV18 to TRBJ2-3; 13 bases fit TRBD2. This CDR3 region has 16 residues. Germline V gene data show CDR1 as KGHSH and CDR2 as LQKENI. J gave up 6 bases and V 6 bases, and 9 bases lay outside the gene matches. CDR3 coding DNA: TGTGCCAGCTCTCTTACTAGCGGGGGGGCAGCGGATACGCAGTATTTT. This gives the protein CASSLTSGGAADTQYF.

This clone was recorded once. The rearrangement links TRBV6-4 to TRBJ2-2; D not certain. Germline values: CDR1 MRHNA, CDR2 SNTAGT. Trimming removed 6 bases at V and 5 bases at J, with 10 bases between. The CDR3 extends over 13 amino acids. The CDR3 region is CASSEEVTGELFF. In DNA form, the CDR3 reads TGTGCCAGCAGCGAGGAAGTTACCGGGGAGCTGTTTTTT.

This clone was counted once. The chain couples TRBV30 to TRBJ2-7; no reliable D call. V gave up 2 bases and J gave up 3 bases, with 14 bases separating them. Looked up from germline, CDR1 is GTSNPN and CDR2 is SVGIG (reference sequence). The CDR3 runs to 14 residues. The CDR3 nucleotides read TGTGCCTGGAGTCCACCGGCTAGTTACTACGAGCAGTACTTC. Translated: CAWSPPASYYEQYF.

This chain connects TRBV4-1 to TRBJ1-5; D possibly corresponds to TRBD1 (6 bases). This CDR3 is built from 14 residues. Germline V gives CDR1 MGHRA, CDR2 YSYEKL. V shed 1 base and J shed 9 bases, with 13 bases lying between them. The CDR3 sequence is CASSQGDIPVPQHF. The CDR3 coding sequence is TGCGCCAGCAGCCAAGGGGACATCCCGGTGCCCCAGCATTTT.

This clone was counted once. The chain recombines TRBV6-5 with TRBJ2-2, with 8 bases identical to TRBD1. The CDR3 totals 14 residues. V lost 6 bases, J lost 4 bases, and 4 bases stayed unmatched. The germline V gene encodes CDR1 MNHEY and CDR2 SVGAGI. CDR3 residues: CASRTTGGTGELFF. The CDR3 nucleotides are TGTGCCAGCAGAACAACAGGGGGCACCGGGGAGCTGTTTTTT.

This rearrangement joins TRBV7-2 to TRBJ2-2; unclear D gene. The CDR3 sequence is 13 residues long. Trimming removed 4 bases from V and 2 bases from J, with 5 bases in between. The germline V gene encodes CDR1 SGHTA and CDR2 FQGNSA. This chain's CDR3 is CASSSTNTGELFF. DNA of the CDR3: TGTGCCAGCAGCTCCACTAACACCGGGGAGCTGTTTTTT.

The J gene is TRBJ1-5, the V gene TRBV5-3; 7 bases match TRBD1. TRBV5-3 is noted as an ORF with a role that remains uncertain. The CDR3 is 14 amino acids. V trimming: 4 bases; J trimming: 6 bases; junction bases outside the gene matches: 7. The CDR3 loop reads CARSLRQGTQPQHF. The CDR3, as DNA: TGTGCCAGAAGCCTTCGACAGGGCACTCAGCCCCAGCATTTT.

V usage is TRBV3-1 (or the pseudogene TRBV3-2) and J usage is TRBJ1-2; possibly TRBD1 for D (6 bases). The ends were cut back, 0 bases at V and 7 bases at J, with 15 bases in the middle. This CDR3 has 15 residues. Germline CDR1 is LGHDT and CDR2 is YNNKEL (reference sequence). Written as DNA, the CDR3 is TGTGCCAGCAGCCAAGATCGGGGACACGCTCGTGGCTACACCTTC. Encoded protein: CASSQDRGHARGYTF.

The chain employs TRBV7-2 and TRBJ2-7, with TRBD2 identical over 7 bases. This CDR3 has 15 residues. V trimming: 2 bases; J trimming: 4 bases; junction bases outside the gene matches: 8. In germline, CDR1 is SGHTA, CDR2 FQGNSA. The CDR3 reads CASSLWEGPGYEQYF. In DNA, the CDR3 is TGTGCCAGCAGCTTATGGGAGGGACCAGGATACGAGCAGTACTTC.